This T cell receptor beta chain was identified in a study of circulating and synovial CD4+ cells in juvenile arthritis. Sequencing used immunoSEQ multiplex PCR; TCRdb keeps in-frame clones, though not all of them. The table lists 30,000 or so clones, about 95% of them singletons, with 0.6% to 0.85% in the top ten. Findings and limits, study-wide: Shared-clonotype fractions with synovium likely underestimate full repertoire overlap. These repertoires were less diverse than bulk blood CD4 repertoires.

As concerns this clone: Its antigen is as yet unknown.

V was trimmed by 0 bases and J by 2 bases, leaving 8 bases between them. The germline V gene encodes CDR1 MNHNS and CDR2 SASEGT. The CDR3 length is 14 residues. Samples derive from patients with active juvenile idiopathic arthritis. This chain uses TRBV6-1 with TRBJ2-7; a possible D gene is TRBD1 (5 bases). The TCR was taken from a human donor with juvenile idiopathic arthritis. Source material: CD4+ T cells from blood. The CDR3 is CASSEAGPPYEQYF. The CDR3, as DNA: TGTGCCAGCAGTGAAGCGGGGCCCCCCTACGAGCAGTACTTC.